This TCR beta chain was sequenced for a study of blood T cell repertoires in COVID-19. Original data processing: Using reference gene primer amplification, nucleated cell counts were estimated. The table came from immunoSEQ multiplex PCR; TCRdb's copy has only in-frame clones and leaves some out. D and trimming were read from the DNA, whereas the V and J calls and clone size are those reported in that table. Here the sample spans 300,000 to 350,000 clones, approximately 91% being singletons. The CDR3 runs to 15 residues. Trimming removed 6 bases from V and 4 bases from J, with 19 bases in between. Germline lookup yields CDR1 MNHEY and CDR2 SVGAGI.

The sequenced sample was PBMCs or T cells enriched from blood (not recorded which). The J gene is TRBJ2-7, the V gene TRBV6-5, with a tentative D call TRBD2 (5 bases). The TCR was taken from a young woman who had been exposed to COVID-19. The CDR3 sequence is CASSITPGTTYEQYF. The CDR3 coding sequence is TGTGCCAGCAGCATTACACCGGGAACCACGTACGAGCAGTACTTC.